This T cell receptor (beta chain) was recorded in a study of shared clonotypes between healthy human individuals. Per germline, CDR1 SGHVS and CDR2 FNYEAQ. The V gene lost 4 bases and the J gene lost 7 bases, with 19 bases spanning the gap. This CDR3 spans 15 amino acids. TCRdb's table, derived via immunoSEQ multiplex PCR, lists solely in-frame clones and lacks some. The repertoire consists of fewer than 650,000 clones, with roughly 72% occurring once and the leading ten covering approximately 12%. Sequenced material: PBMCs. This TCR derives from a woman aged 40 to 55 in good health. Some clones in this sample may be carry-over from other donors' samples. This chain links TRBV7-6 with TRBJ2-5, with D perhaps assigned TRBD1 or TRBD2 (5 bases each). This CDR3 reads CASSSARDLRGTQYF. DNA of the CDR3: TGTGCCAGCAGCTCCGCACGGGACCTAAGGGGGACCCAGTACTTC.